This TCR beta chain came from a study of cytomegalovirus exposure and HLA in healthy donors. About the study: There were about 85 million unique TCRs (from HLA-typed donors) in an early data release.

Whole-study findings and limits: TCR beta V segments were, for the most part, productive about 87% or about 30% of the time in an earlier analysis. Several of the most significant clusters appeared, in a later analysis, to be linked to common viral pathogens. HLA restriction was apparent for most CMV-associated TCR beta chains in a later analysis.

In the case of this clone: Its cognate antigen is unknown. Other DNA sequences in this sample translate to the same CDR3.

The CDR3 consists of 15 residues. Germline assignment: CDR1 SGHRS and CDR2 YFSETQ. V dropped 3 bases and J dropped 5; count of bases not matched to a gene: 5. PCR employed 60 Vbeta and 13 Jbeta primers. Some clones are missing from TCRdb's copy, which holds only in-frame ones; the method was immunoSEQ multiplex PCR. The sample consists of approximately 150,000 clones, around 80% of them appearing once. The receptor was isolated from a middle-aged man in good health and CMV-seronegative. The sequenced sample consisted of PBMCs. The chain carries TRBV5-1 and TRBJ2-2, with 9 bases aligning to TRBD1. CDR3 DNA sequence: TGCGCCAGCAGCTCGGGACAGGGTGGGACCGGGGAGCTGTTTTTT. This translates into CASSSGQGGTGELFF.